This entry describes one T cell receptor beta chain. The V and J ends lost 4 bases and 4 bases, in that order; junction bases with no gene match: 4. Germline V CDR1 and CDR2: MGHDK, SYGVNS. The CDR3 is 14 amino acids. Measured with immunoSEQ multiplex PCR; TCRdb has only the in-frame clones, and not every one. The table shows about 32,000 clones, with 70% to 90% occurring only once. The sample is drawn from a study of T cells after posttransplantation cyclophosphamide. The receptor comes from a middle-aged woman with a blood cancer, CMV-positive, and with a related stem cell donor. The rearrangement uses TRBV25-1 and TRBJ1-2; 9 nucleotides align to TRBD1. Source material: PBMCs. The CDR3 sequence: CASSGDRASYGYTF. DNA for the CDR3: TGTGCCAGCAGTGGGGACAGGGCATCCTATGGCTACACCTTC.